These 15 T cell receptor beta chains originate from one sample sequenced in a study of T cell responses to AZD1222 COVID-19 vaccine. Repertoires were generated with immunoSEQ multiplex PCR, while TCRdb's copy carries only in-frame clones and drops some. The sample has approximately 100,000 clones; around 90% are singletons. This sample comprised peripheral blood, obtained on day 0 of AZD1222 vaccination. The source is an adult in good health.

The chain couples TRBV6-1 to TRBJ2-6; D might be TRBD2 (5 bases). Looked up from germline, CDR1 is MNHNS and CDR2 is SASEGT. The CDR3 totals 16 residues. V shed 2 bases and J shed 2 bases, with 10 bases lying between them. CDR3 nucleotides: TGTGCCAGCAGTGAAATTACCGGGACTGGGGCCAACGTCCTGACTTTC. Its translation is CASSEITGTGANVLTF.

CDR3 in DNA: TGCGCCAGCAGCTCGGGACAGGGTATTTTCGGGAATGAGCAGTTCTTC. Translation: CASSSGQGIFGNEQFF. The chain couples TRBV5-1 to TRBJ2-1, with 9 bases matching TRBD1. Germline assignment: CDR1 SGHRS and CDR2 YFSETQ. The CDR3 has 16 amino acids. V gave up 3 bases and J gave up 7 bases; unmatched junction bases: 11. The complete variable domain, with remaining parts taken from reference TRBV5-1 and TRBJ2-1, reads KAGVTQTPRYLIKTRGQQVTLSCSPISGHRSVSWYQQTPGQGLQFLFEYFSETQRNKGNFPGRFSGRQFSNSRSEMNVSTLELGDSALYLCASSSGQGIFGNEQFFGPGTRLTVL.

The rearrangement joins TRBV24-1 to TRBJ2-7; 7 bases fit TRBD1. The CDR3 sequence is 13 residues long. Germline V gene sequence: CDR1 KGHDR, CDR2 SFDVKD. With 9 bases clipped from V and 5 bases from J, the junction kept 9 bases outside the gene matches. The CDR3: CATGRQGADEQYF. CDR3 in DNA: TGTGCCACCGGGAGACAGGGTGCGGACGAGCAGTACTTC.

This clone appeared a few times. This chain joins TRBV27 and TRBJ1-5, with 10 bases matching TRBD1. The germline V gene has CDR1 MNHEY and CDR2 SMNVEV (reference sequence). This CDR3 has 15 amino acids. Germline trimming cut 6 bases from V and 3 bases from J; bases unmatched to any gene: 5. The CDR3 protein is CASRSGTGANQPQHF. CDR3 bases: TGTGCCAGCAGGTCCGGGACAGGGGCCAATCAGCCCCAGCATTTT.

The chain links TRBV3-1 (or the pseudogene TRBV3-2) to TRBJ1-1; D gene ambiguous. V was cut by 3 bases and J by 11 bases, with 10 bases left in between. This CDR3 spans 11 amino acids. Germline V CDR1 and CDR2: LGHDT, YNNKEL (reference sequence). The CDR3, as DNA: TGTGCCAGCAGCCACGAACGCGAGGCTTTCTTT. It translates to CASSHEREAFF.

The chain couples TRBV5-1 to TRBJ1-5; 7 bases are a match to TRBD1. This CDR3 has 14 residues. Trimming at V came to 3 bases and at J to 3 bases, leaving 3 bases not matched to a gene. From germline, CDR1 is SGHRS and CDR2 YFSETQ. CDR3 in DNA: TGCGCCAGCAGCTCCGGACAGGCCAATCAGCCCCAGCATTTT. Its translation: CASSSGQANQPQHF.

The chain couples TRBV18 to TRBJ2-3; the D is unclear. V was clipped by 6 bases and J by 2 bases, with 15 bases between them. CDR1 is KGHSH and CDR2 is LQKENI in the germline V gene. The CDR3 is 15 residues long. The DNA for the CDR3 is TGTGCCAGCTCCCGCGACGGCTCATACACAGATACGCAGTATTTT. Translating it yields CASSRDGSYTDTQYF.

This clone was counted a few times. The V and J genes are TRBV28 and TRBJ2-7, with D unclear. V lost 7 bases and J lost 4, with 11 bases in between. The length of the CDR3 is 12 residues. CDR1 is MDHEN, CDR2 SYDVKM, per germline. The CDR3 DNA follows: TGTGCCAGCATTGGGCAGAATTACGAGCAGTACTTC. This sequence encodes CASIGQNYEQYF.

This clone has only one observation. The V call is TRBV5-1, the J call TRBJ2-7, with TRBD2 identical over 14 bases. The ends lost 4 bases at V and 3 bases at J; junction bases unmatched: 6. CDR3 size: 16 residues. Germline loops: CDR1 SGHRS, CDR2 YFSETQ. This CDR3 is CASSAGTSGRSYEQYF. The DNA for the CDR3 is TGCGCCAGCAGCGCAGGGACTAGCGGGAGAAGCTACGAGCAGTACTTC.

This chain joins TRBV11-2 and TRBJ2-7; no reliable D call. CDR3 length equals 13 residues. Per germline, CDR1 SGHAT and CDR2 FQNNGV. The V end was cut by 2 bases, the J end by 10 bases, with 15 bases between. The CDR3 here is CASSLSRANPQYF. CDR3 DNA: TGTGCCAGCAGCTTAAGCCGCGCGAACCCCCAGTACTTC.

The chain has TRBV19 and TRBJ1-1, with a possible D match to TRBD1 (5 bases). This CDR3 has 19 residues. Germline CDR1 LNHDA, CDR2 SQIVND (reference sequence). Trimming removed 0 bases from V and 0 bases from J, with 20 bases in between. As DNA, the CDR3 is TGTGCCAGTAGTATAGACCCCCTAAGGTTAAAGGGACTGAACACTGAAGCTTTCTTT. This encodes CASSIDPLRLKGLNTEAFF.

The chain joins TRBV5-4 to TRBJ1-5; D remains unclear. Germline-derived CDR1 and CDR2 are SGHNT and YYREEE (reference sequence). V was clipped by 4 bases and J by 2 bases, with 7 bases between them. The CDR3 runs to 13 residues. The DNA for the CDR3 is TGTGCCAGCAGCCTCTGGGGCAATCAGCCCCAGCATTTT. Its translation: CASSLWGNQPQHF.

The chain joins TRBV18 to TRBJ2-1, with D possibly TRBD1 on 5 matching bases. V dropped 5 bases and J dropped 7 bases, with 18 bases sitting between them. CDR1 and CDR2 from the germline V gene are KGHSH and LQKENI. The CDR3 is 15 residues long. The CDR3 DNA is TGTGCCAGCTCATTCCTATCAGGGTCGGCAAATGAGCAGTTCTTC. Its translation: CASSFLSGSANEQFF.

This sequence joins TRBV7-8 and TRBJ2-7; TRBD1 aligns across 7 bases. V lost 1 base to trimming and J lost 4 bases; unmatched junction nucleotides: 4. The CDR3 runs to 14 residues. The germline V gene has CDR1 SGHVS and CDR2 FQNEAQ. The CDR3 sequence is CASSLEGQFYEQYF. CDR3 nucleotide sequence: TGTGCCAGCAGCTTAGAGGGACAGTTTTACGAGCAGTACTTC.

The CDR3 coding sequence is TGTGCCAGCAGTGAAACCAAGCGTGAAGCTTTCTTT. Its protein is CASSETKREAFF. This sequence joins TRBV2 and TRBJ1-1; D is uncertain. V dropped 2 bases and J dropped 7 bases, with 8 bases sitting between them. The CDR3 covers 12 residues. Germline values: CDR1 SNHLY, CDR2 FYNNEI.